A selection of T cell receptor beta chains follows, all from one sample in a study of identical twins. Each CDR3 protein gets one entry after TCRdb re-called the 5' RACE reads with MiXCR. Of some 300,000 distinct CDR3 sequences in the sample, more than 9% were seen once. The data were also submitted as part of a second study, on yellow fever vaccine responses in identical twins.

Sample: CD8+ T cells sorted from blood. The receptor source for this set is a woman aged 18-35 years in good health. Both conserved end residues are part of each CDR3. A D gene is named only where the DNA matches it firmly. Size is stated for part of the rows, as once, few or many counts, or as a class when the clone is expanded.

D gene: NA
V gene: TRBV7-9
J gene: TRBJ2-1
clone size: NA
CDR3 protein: CASSFPGVRYNEQFF
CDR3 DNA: TGTGCCAGCAGCTTCCCTGGGGTAAGGTACAATGAGCAGTTCTTC

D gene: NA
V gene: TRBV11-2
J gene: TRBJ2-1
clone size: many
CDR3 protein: CASSSGLGNEQFF
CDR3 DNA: TGTGCCAGCAGCTCGGGGCTGGGCAATGAGCAGTTCTTC

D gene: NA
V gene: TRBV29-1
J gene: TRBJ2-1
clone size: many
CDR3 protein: CSVVVGSGNEQFF
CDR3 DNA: TGCAGCGTTGTGGTCGGGAGTGGAAATGAGCAGTTCTTC

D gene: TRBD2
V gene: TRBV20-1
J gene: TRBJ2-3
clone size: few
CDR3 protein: CSAREPTSGRTDTQYF
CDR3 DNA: TGCAGTGCTAGAGAACCGACTAGCGGGAGAACAGATACGCAGTATTTT

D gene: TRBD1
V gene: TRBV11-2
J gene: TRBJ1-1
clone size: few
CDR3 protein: CASSSRGQGFAEAFF
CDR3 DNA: TGTGCCAGCAGCTCCAGGGGACAGGGTTTCGCTGAAGCTTTCTTT

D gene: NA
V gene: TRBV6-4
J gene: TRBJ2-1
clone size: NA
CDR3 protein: CASSENQNNEQFF
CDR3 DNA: TGTGCCAGCAGTGAGAACCAAAACAATGAGCAGTTCTTC

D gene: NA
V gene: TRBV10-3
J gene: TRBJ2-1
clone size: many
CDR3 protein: CATSGYSSYNEQFF
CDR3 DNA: TGTGCCACGAGCGGCTATAGCTCCTACAATGAGCAGTTCTTC

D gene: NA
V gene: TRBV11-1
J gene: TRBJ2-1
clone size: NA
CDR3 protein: CASSLSETGGINEQFF
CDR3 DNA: TGTGCCAGCAGCCTCAGTGAGACAGGTGGGATAAATGAGCAGTTCTTC

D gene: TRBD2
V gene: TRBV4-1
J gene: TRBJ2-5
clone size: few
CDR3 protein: CASSQAFRPSGIETQYF
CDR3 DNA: TGCGCCAGCAGCCAAGCATTCAGGCCTAGCGGGATAGAGACCCAGTACTTC

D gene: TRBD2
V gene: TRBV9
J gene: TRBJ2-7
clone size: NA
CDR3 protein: CASSLAEGYEQYF
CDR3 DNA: TGTGCCAGCAGCCTAGCGGAGGGATACGAGCAGTACTTC

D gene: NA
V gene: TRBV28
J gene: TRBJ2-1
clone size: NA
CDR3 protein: CASRVQTEYNEQFF
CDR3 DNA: TGTGCCAGCAGGGTACAGACAGAATACAATGAGCAGTTCTTC

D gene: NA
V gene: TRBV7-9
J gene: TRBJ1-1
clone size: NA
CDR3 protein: CASSSPPDNTEAFF
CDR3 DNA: TGTGCCAGCAGCTCCCCGCCCGATAACACTGAAGCTTTCTTT

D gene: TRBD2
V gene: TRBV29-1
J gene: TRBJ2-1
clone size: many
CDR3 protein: CSVDPSGGANEQFF
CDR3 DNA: TGCAGCGTTGATCCCAGCGGGGGGGCAAATGAGCAGTTCTTC

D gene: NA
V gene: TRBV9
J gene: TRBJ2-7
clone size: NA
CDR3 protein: CASSVFESSYEQYF
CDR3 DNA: TGTGCCAGCAGCGTATTCGAGAGCTCCTACGAGCAGTACTTC

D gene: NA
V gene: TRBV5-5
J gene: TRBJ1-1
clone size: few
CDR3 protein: CASSETKHGFVNTEAFF
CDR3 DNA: TGTGCCAGCAGCGAAACAAAGCATGGATTTGTGAACACTGAAGCTTTCTTT

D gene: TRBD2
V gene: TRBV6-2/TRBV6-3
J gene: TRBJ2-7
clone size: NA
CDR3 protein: CASSKLAGGDYEQYF
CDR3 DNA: TGTGCCAGCAGCAAACTAGCGGGGGGGGATTACGAGCAGTACTTC

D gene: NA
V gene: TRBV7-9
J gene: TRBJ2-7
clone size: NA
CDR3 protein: CASSHEGVNYEQYF
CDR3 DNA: TGTGCCAGCAGCCATGAAGGGGTTAACTACGAGCAGTACTTC

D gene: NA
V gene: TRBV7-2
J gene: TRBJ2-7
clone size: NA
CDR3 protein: CASSKKTSRYSYEQYF
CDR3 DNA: TGTGCCAGCAGTAAAAAAACTAGCCGTTACTCCTACGAGCAGTACTTC

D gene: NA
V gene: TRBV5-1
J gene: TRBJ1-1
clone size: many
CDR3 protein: CASREQGTEAFF
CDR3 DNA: TGCGCCAGCAGGGAACAGGGCACTGAAGCTTTCTTT

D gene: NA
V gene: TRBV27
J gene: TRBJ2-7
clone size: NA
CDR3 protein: CASSYGAPYEQYF
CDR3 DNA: TGTGCCAGCAGTTACGGCGCACCCTACGAGCAGTACTTC

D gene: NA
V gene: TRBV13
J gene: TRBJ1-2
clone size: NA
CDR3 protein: CASSLGLSGGYTF
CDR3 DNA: TGTGCCAGCAGCTTAGGCCTTTCTGGCGGCTACACCTTC

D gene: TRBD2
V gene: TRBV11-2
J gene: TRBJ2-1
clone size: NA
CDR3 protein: CASSPSGGLYYNEQFF
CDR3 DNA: TGTGCCAGCAGCCCAAGCGGGGGGCTTTACTACAATGAGCAGTTCTTC

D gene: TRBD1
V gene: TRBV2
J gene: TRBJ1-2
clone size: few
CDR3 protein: CASSNRDRVDGYTF
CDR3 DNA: TGTGCCAGCAGCAACCGGGACAGGGTTGATGGCTACACCTTC

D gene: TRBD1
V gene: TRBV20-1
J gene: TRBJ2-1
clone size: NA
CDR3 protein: CSARDDRTGGMDEQFF
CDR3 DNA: TGCAGTGCTAGAGACGATAGGACAGGGGGTATGGATGAGCAGTTCTTC

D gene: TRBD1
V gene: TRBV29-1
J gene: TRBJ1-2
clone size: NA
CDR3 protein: CSVQDRGHYGYTF
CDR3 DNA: TGCAGCGTCCAGGACAGGGGGCACTATGGCTACACCTTC

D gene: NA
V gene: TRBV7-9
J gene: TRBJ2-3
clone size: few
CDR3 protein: CASRPSTDTQYF
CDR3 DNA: TGTGCCAGCCGCCCGAGCACAGATACGCAGTATTTT

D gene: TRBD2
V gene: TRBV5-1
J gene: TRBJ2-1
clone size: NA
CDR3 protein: CASSLSLAGVGEQFF
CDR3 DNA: TGCGCCAGCAGCTTATCACTAGCGGGGGTCGGTGAGCAGTTCTTC

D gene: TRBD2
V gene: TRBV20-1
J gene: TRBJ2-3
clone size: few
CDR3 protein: CSARPTPTSGIPDTQYF
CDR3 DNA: TGCAGTGCTAGACCCACCCCGACTAGCGGGATCCCAGATACGCAGTATTTT

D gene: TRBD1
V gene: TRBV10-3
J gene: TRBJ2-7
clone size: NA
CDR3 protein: CAIRTGTGFEQYF
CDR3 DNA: TGTGCCATCAGAACCGGGACAGGCTTCGAGCAGTACTTC

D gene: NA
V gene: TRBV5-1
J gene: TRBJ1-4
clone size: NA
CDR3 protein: CASSLTAISPPKNEKLFF
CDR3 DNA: TGCGCCAGCAGCTTAACGGCGATATCGCCTCCTAAGAATGAAAAACTGTTTTTT

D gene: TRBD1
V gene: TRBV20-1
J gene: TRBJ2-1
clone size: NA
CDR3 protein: CSARDNTRQGSLTRSYNEQFF
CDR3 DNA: TGCAGTGCTAGAGACAACACCAGACAGGGGTCGCTCACCCGCTCCTACAATGAGCAGTTCTTC

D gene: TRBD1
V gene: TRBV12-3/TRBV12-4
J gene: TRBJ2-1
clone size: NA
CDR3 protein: CASSERQGAVNEQFF
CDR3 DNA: TGTGCCAGCAGTGAAAGACAGGGGGCTGTCAATGAGCAGTTCTTC

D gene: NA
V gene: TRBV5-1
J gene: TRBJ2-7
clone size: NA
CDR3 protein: CASSFRTAYEQYF
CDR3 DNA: TGCGCCAGCAGCTTCCGGACGGCCTACGAGCAGTACTTC

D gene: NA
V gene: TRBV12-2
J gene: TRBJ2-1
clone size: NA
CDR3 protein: CASRIAGLPSYNEQFF
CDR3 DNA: TGTGCAAGTCGAATAGCCGGCCTCCCCTCCTACAATGAGCAGTTCTTC

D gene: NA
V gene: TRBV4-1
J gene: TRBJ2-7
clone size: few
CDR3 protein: CASSQEYSSYEQYF
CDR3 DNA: TGCGCCAGCAGCCAAGAGTACAGCTCCTACGAGCAGTACTTC

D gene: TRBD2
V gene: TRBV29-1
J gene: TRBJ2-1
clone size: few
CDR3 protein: CSVGLAGHYNEQFF
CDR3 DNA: TGCAGCGTTGGACTAGCGGGACATTACAATGAGCAGTTCTTC

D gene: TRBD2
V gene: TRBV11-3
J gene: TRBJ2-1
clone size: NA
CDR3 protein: CASSPRLAQSHYNEQFF
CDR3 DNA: TGTGCCAGCAGCCCTAGACTAGCCCAGAGCCATTACAATGAGCAGTTCTTC

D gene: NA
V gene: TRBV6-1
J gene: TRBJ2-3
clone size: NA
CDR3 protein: CATGEDPGKDTQYF
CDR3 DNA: TGTGCCACCGGAGAAGATCCCGGTAAAGATACGCAGTATTTT

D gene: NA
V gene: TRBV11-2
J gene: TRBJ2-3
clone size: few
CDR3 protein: CASSLDDFPDTQYF
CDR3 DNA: TGTGCCAGCAGCTTAGATGATTTTCCAGATACGCAGTATTTT

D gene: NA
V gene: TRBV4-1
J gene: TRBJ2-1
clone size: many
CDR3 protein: CASSQDSGSSYNEQFF
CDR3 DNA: TGCGCCAGCAGCCAAGATTCGGGGAGCTCCTACAATGAGCAGTTCTTC

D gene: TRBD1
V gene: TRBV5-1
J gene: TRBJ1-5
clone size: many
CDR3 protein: CASSLGTGRPDQPQHF
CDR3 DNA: TGCGCCAGCAGCTTGGGGACAGGGCGCCCTGATCAGCCCCAGCATTTT

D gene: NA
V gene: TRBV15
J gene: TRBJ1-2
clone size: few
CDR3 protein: CATSRGARGYGYTF
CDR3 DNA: TGTGCCACCAGCAGAGGGGCCAGGGGCTATGGCTACACCTTC

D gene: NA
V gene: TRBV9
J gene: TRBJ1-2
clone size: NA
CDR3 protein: CASSYSVGDHRYGYTF
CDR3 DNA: TGTGCCAGCAGCTACTCGGTCGGGGACCACAGATATGGCTACACCTTC

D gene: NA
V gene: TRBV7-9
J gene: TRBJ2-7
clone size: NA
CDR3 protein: CAISLPDSPSYEQYF
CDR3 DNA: TGTGCCATCTCACTCCCGGACTCTCCTTCCTACGAGCAGTACTTC

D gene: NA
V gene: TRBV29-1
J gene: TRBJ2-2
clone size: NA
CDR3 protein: CSVVAKTGELFF
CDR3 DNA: TGCAGCGTTGTAGCGAAAACCGGGGAGCTGTTTTTT

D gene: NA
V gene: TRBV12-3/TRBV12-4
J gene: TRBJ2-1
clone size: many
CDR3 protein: CASSFGRVDEQFF
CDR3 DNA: TGTGCCAGCAGTTTCGGTAGGGTCGATGAGCAGTTCTTC

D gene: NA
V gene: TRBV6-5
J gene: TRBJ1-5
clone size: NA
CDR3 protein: CASSYPGQPQHF
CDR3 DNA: TGTGCCAGCAGTTACCCCGGGCAGCCCCAGCATTTT

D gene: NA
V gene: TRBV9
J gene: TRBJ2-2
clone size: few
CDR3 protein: CASRDPNTGELFF
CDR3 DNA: TGTGCCAGCAGGGACCCAAACACCGGGGAGCTGTTTTTT

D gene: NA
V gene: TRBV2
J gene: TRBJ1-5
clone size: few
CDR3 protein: CASSEYPGQGPNQPQHF
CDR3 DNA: TGTGCCAGCAGTGAATATCCGGGCCAGGGCCCGAATCAGCCCCAGCATTTT

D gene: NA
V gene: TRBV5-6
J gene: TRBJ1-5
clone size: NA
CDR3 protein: CASSSVNQPQHF
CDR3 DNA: TGTGCCAGCAGCTCGGTTAATCAGCCCCAGCATTTT

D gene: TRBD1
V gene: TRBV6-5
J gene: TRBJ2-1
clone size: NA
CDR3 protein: CASSYWDRGYNEQFF
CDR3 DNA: TGTGCCAGCAGTTACTGGGACAGGGGGTACAATGAGCAGTTCTTC